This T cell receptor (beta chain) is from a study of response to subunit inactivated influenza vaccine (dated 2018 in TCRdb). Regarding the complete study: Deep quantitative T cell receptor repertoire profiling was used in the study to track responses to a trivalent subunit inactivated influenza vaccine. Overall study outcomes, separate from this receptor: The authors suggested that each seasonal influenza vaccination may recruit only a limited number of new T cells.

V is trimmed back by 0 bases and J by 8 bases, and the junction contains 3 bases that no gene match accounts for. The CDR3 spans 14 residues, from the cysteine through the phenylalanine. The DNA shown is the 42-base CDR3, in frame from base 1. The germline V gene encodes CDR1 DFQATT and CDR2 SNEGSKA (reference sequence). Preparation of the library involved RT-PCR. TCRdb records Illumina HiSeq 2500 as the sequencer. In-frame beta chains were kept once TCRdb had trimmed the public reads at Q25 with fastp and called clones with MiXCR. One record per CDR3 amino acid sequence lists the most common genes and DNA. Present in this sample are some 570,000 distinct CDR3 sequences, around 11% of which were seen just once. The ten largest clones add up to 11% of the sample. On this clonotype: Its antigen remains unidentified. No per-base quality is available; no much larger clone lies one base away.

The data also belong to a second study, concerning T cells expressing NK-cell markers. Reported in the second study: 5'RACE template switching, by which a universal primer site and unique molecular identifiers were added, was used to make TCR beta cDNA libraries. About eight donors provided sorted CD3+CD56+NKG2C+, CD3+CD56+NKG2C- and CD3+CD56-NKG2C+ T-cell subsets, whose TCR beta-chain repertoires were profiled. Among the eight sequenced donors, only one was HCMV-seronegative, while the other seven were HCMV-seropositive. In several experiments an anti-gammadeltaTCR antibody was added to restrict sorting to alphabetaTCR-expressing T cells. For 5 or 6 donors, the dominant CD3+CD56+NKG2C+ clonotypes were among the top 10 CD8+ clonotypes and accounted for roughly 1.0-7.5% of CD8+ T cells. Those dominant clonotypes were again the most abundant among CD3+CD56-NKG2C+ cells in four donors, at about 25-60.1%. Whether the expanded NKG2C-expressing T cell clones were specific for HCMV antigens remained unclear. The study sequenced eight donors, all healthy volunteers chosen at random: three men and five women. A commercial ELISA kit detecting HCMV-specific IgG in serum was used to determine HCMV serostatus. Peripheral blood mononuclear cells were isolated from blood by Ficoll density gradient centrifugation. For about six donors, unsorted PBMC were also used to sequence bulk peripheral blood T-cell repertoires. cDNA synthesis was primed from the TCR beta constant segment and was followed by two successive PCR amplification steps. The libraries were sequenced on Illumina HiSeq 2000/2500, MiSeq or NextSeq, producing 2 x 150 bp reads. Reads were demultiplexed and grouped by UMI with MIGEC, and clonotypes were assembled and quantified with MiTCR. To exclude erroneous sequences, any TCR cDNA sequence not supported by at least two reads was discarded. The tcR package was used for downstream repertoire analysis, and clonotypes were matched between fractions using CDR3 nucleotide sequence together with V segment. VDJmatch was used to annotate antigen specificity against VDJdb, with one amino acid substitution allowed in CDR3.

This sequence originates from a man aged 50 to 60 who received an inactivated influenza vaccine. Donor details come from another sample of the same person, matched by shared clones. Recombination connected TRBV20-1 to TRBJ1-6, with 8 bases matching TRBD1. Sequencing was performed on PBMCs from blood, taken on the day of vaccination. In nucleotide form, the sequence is TGCAGTGCTAGAGATACAGGGGGTGATTCACCCCTCCACTTT. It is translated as CSARDTGGDSPLHF.